The 21 T cell receptor beta chains presented below share a single source sample, sequenced in a study of blood T cell repertoires in COVID-19. The assay was immunoSEQ multiplex PCR, and TCRdb's table has in-frame clones only and misses some. The sample has approximately 210,000 clones; roughly 84% are singletons. Sequencing input: peripheral blood. The receptors shown here come from a woman in her thirties or forties who had recovered from COVID-19.

The V call is TRBV5-5, the J call TRBJ2-1; 8 bases are a match to TRBD1. This CDR3 is built from 15 residues. The V gene's germline CDR1 is SGHKS and CDR2 YYEKEE (reference sequence). J lost 7 bases, V lost 4 bases, and 10 bases had no gene match. The CDR3 loop reads CASSQPGGGLNEQFF. In DNA, the CDR3 is TGTGCCAGCAGCCAACCAGGGGGCGGGTTGAATGAGCAGTTCTTC.

This clone appeared once. The chain joins TRBV11-1 to TRBJ2-7; 13 bases align to TRBD2. After removal of 4 bases from V and 5 bases from J, the junction contained 5 bases not matched to a gene. The CDR3 consists of 15 residues. Germline CDR1 is SGHAT and CDR2 is FQDESV (reference sequence). The CDR3 is CASSWTSGSVDEQYF. In DNA form, the CDR3 reads TGTGCCAGCAGCTGGACTAGCGGGAGCGTAGACGAGCAGTACTTC. The variable domain in full, with the rest retrieved from reference TRBV11-1 and TRBJ2-7, is EAEVAQSPRYKITEKSQAVAFWCDPISGHATLYWYRQILGQGPELLVQFQDESVVDDSQLPKDRFSAERLKGVDSTLKIQPAELGDSAMYLCASSWTSGSVDEQYFGPGTRLTVT.

This chain connects TRBV24-1 to TRBJ2-1; TRBD1 aligns across 8 bases. The germline CDR1 and CDR2 sequences are KGHDR and SFDVKD. The CDR3 runs 13 residues. The V segment lost 9 bases and the J segment 6 bases; nucleotides outside the gene matches: 6. The CDR3 reads CATQTGGSNEQFF. Here the CDR3 DNA reads TGTGCCACCCAAACAGGGGGATCCAATGAGCAGTTCTTC.

The chain has TRBV19 and TRBJ2-1, with TRBD2 matching over 13 bases. V lost 2 bases, J lost 8 bases, and 3 bases stayed unmatched. CDR1 is LNHDA and CDR2 is SQIVND in the germline V gene (reference sequence). The CDR3 length is 15 residues. The CDR3 coding sequence is TGTGCCAGTAGTATAAGACTAGCGGGGGGATATGAGCAGTTCTTC. This codes for CASSIRLAGGYEQFF.

This clone was found once. The chain recombines TRBV27 with TRBJ2-3, with TRBD1 as a possible D gene (5 bases). From germline, CDR1 is MNHEY and CDR2 SMNVEV (reference sequence). Trimming removed 3 bases at V and 3 bases at J, with 13 bases between. CDR3 length equals 15 residues. CDR3 coding DNA: TGTGCCAGCAGTTTCGCCCACGGACAAACAGATACGCAGTATTTT. Protein sequence: CASSFAHGQTDTQYF.

The V call is TRBV30, the J call TRBJ2-7; possible D gene TRBD2, 5 bases. V was cut by 4 bases and J by 0 bases, with 19 bases left in between. CDR3 size: 16 residues. Germline CDR1 is GTSNPN and CDR2 is SVGIG (reference sequence). The CDR3 bases are TGTGCCTGGACCGTCCGGGTTAGCGATAACTCCTACGAGCAGTACTTC. Translation: CAWTVRVSDNSYEQYF.

The genes are TRBV6-2 or TRBV6-3 and TRBJ2-3, with 10 bases aligning to TRBD1. The V gene's germline CDR1 is MNHEY and CDR2 SVGEGT. V lost 6 bases, J lost 4 bases, and 7 bases stayed unmatched. CDR3 length: 15 amino acids. CDR3 sequence reads: CASSPRTGGADTQYF. The CDR3 nucleotides are TGTGCCAGCAGCCCTCGGACAGGGGGGGCAGATACGCAGTATTTT.

The chain employs TRBV3-1 (or the pseudogene TRBV3-2) and TRBJ1-1, with D maybe TRBD1 (6 bases). The ends were cut back, 1 base at V and 1 base at J, with 7 bases in the middle. There are 14 residues in the CDR3. From germline, CDR1 is LGHDT and CDR2 YNNKEL (reference sequence). CDR3 loop: CASSQVGGNTEAFF. DNA for the CDR3: TGTGCCAGCAGCCAAGTAGGGGGGAACACTGAAGCTTTCTTT.

J is TRBJ2-3 and V is TRBV4-3; possibly TRBD1 for D (6 bases). CDR1 and CDR2 from the germline V gene are LGHNA and YSLEER. Trimming took off 2 bases at V and 4 bases at J, with 10 bases between the two ends. The CDR3 consists of 14 residues. CDR3 sequence (DNA): TGCGCCAGCAGCCAACTACAGGGAGCAGATACGCAGTATTTT. It yields the protein CASSQLQGADTQYF.

The V gene is TRBV6-2 or TRBV6-3, the J gene TRBJ2-7, with 9 positions matching TRBD2. The germline gives CDR1 MNHEY, CDR2 SVGEGT. The CDR3 totals 14 residues. Losses at the gene ends were 4 bases for V and 2 bases for J; bases not matched to a gene: 3. In nucleotides, the CDR3 is TGTGCCAGCAGTTCACTAGCGGGTCCCTACGAGCAGTACTTC. Residues: CASSSLAGPYEQYF.

V gene TRBV7-6 combines with J gene TRBJ2-7, with D perhaps TRBD2 (6 bases). The ends were cut back, 2 bases at V and 3 bases at J, with 14 bases in the middle. Germline CDR1 reads SGHVS; CDR2 reads FNYEAQ. This CDR3 has 15 residues. The CDR3 DNA reads TGTGCCAGCAGCTTACGACTTGTGGGGGGCTACGAGCAGTACTTC. It codes for CASSLRLVGGYEQYF.

The gene calls are TRBV12-2 and TRBJ2-7; whether TRBD2, the table's D call, matches the DNA was not checked. TRBV12-2 is classified as a pseudogene. The CDR3 is 14 amino acids. This CDR3 is CASTVNSSSYEQYF. CDR3 in DNA: TGTGCAAGTACCGTCAATAGTAGCTCCTACGAGCAGTACTTC.

The gene calls are TRBV6-6 and TRBJ1-5, with D possibly matching TRBD1 (6 bases). V lost 7 bases and J 7 bases, leaving 8 bases between the germline ends. Germline CDR1 and CDR2: MNHNY and SVGAGI (reference sequence). This CDR3 is built from 11 residues. Written as DNA, the CDR3 is TGTGCCAGCAAGGGGGAACAGCCCCAGCATTTT. Its translation is CASKGEQPQHF.

Only a few counts were recorded for this clone. The gene calls are TRBV5-1 and TRBJ2-5; tentative D call: TRBD1 (5 bases). CDR3 size: 14 residues. V lost 4 bases and J lost 5, with 15 bases in between. Looked up from germline, CDR1 is SGHRS and CDR2 is YFSETQ. CDR3 sequence (DNA): TGCGCCAGCAGCATTTCCAGGGTGGACGAGACCCAGTACTTC. Translated: CASSISRVDETQYF.

J is TRBJ1-3 and V is TRBV7-2, with D hard to call. This CDR3 has 15 amino acids. Trimming pared 1 base from V and 3 bases from J, leaving 10 bases between. The V gene's germline CDR1 is SGHTA and CDR2 FQGNSA. Here the CDR3 reads CASSLGPFGGNTIYF. CDR3 DNA sequence: TGTGCCAGCAGCTTAGGTCCCTTCGGTGGAAACACCATATATTTT. The full variable domain, with the rest looked up from reference TRBV7-2 and TRBJ1-3, is GAGVSQSPSNKVTEKGKDVELRCDPISGHTALYWYRQSLGQGLEFLIYFQGNSAPDKSGLPSDRFSAERTGGSVSTLTIQRTQQEDSAVYLCASSLGPFGGNTIYFGEGSWLTVV.

This rearrangement joins TRBV4-1 to TRBJ1-5; no definite D call. Trimming took off 0 bases at V and 7 bases at J, with 7 bases between the two ends. Germline loops: CDR1 MGHRA, CDR2 YSYEKL. CDR3 size: 13 residues. The CDR3 DNA reads TGCGCCAGCAGCCAAGACCCGGGGCAGCCCCAGCATTTT. It specifies CASSQDPGQPQHF.

This chain joins TRBV18 and TRBJ1-3, with no clear D. This CDR3 spans 14 amino acids. Germline-derived CDR1 and CDR2 are KGHSH and LQKENI. V was clipped by 7 bases and J by 0 bases, with 10 bases between them. CDR3 amino acids: CASFTPNSGNTIYF. The CDR3 region has the DNA TGTGCCAGCTTTACACCGAACTCTGGAAACACCATATATTTT.

The rearrangement links TRBV20-1 to TRBJ1-2, with D possibly TRBD1 on 6 matching bases. Trimming left V 3 bases short and J 8 bases short, with 22 bases between. Looked up from germline, CDR1 is DFQATT and CDR2 is SNEGSKA (reference sequence). The CDR3 has 15 amino acids. Here the CDR3 reads CSASPPVGGAEGYTF. The CDR3 DNA sequence: TGCAGTGCTAGTCCCCCGGTAGGGGGTGCGGAGGGCTACACCTTC.

This clone was recorded a few times. The V call is TRBV2, the J call TRBJ2-1, with TRBD2 matching 10 bases. V dropped 8 bases and J dropped 5; count of bases not matched to a gene: 9. The germline gives CDR1 SNHLY, CDR2 FYNNEI. The CDR3 loop spans 15 amino acids. CDR3 sequence (DNA): TGTGCCAGCGAGCCTCTAGCGGGAGTCCACAATGAGCAGTTCTTC. This gives the protein CASEPLAGVHNEQFF.

The chain carries TRBV6-4 and TRBJ2-3; D might be TRBD2 (6 bases). CDR1 is MRHNA, CDR2 SNTAGT, per germline. Trimming took 0 bases from V and 5 from J, leaving 12 bases between them. The CDR3 has 15 residues. DNA of the CDR3: TGTGCCAGCAGTGACTCGGACGGGAGTGGAGATACGCAGTATTTT. This encodes CASSDSDGSGDTQYF.

The chain is built from TRBV5-6 and TRBJ2-4, with 12 bases aligning to TRBD2. Trimming at V came to 3 bases and at J to 7 bases, leaving 11 bases not matched to a gene. The germline V gene encodes CDR1 SGHDT and CDR2 YYEEEE. This CDR3 has 17 amino acids. CDR3 residues: CASSYRYGTSGLNIQYF. DNA for the CDR3: TGTGCCAGCAGCTACAGGTACGGGACTAGCGGGTTGAACATTCAGTACTTC. The variable domain in full, completed from reference TRBV5-6 and TRBJ2-4, reads DAGVTQSPTHLIKTRGQQVTLRCSPKSGHDTVSWYQQALGQGPQFIFQYYEEEERQRGNFPDRFSGHQFPNYSSELNVNALLLGDSALYLCASSYRYGTSGLNIQYFGAGTRLSVL.